The present T cell receptor (beta chain) was sequenced within a study of blood T cell repertoires in COVID-19 (TCRdb year 2020). Concerning the study at large: Samples covering the acute and convalescent phases of COVID-19 were provided by collaborators in the United States, Italy and Spain. Nearly every sample came with metadata listing a de-identified subject ID, COVID-19 status, age in years and sex. The repertoires were released in a freely available public database intended as a resource for research on the immune response to SARS-CoV-2. The samples were drawn from the first 160 participants of the ongoing ImmuneRACE study and from some 1,300 subjects provided by 6 global collaborators. The dataset comprised deeply sampled blood TCRbeta repertoires from subjects exposed to, actively infected with, or recovered from COVID-19. The prospective study material was composed of cDNA or gDNA derived from T cells, B-cell-depleted T cells, or PBMCs. Where available, HLA class I and class II types were obtained from metadata supplied by the sample provider rather than from assay-based typing. General findings and caveats noted by the study authors: Clinical and demographic metadata were provided uncurated, with the amount varying by source and participant.

This clone is a singleton in its sample. It lacks a known antigen. No clone much larger than this one lies a single base away; base qualities are absent. Via the germline V gene, CDR1 is MNHNS and CDR2 SASEGT. The V end loses 0 bases and the J end loses 6 bases, and a stretch of 7 bases separates them. Including the terminal cysteine and phenylalanine, the CDR3 comprises 13 residues. Only the CDR3 region is kept as DNA, spanning 39 bases read in frame from base 1. TCRbeta CDR3 regions were amplified from genomic DNA using the immunoSEQ Assay, a bias-controlled multiplex PCR. Regarding the original processing steps: Nucleated cell counts per sample were estimated from amplification of reference gene primers within the assay. To quantify the absolute abundance of each unique TCRbeta CDR3 rearrangement, sequence reads were collapsed and filtered. Productive Simpson clonality was computed per sample as the square root of Simpson's diversity index over productive rearrangements. This immuneACCESS table, as held by TCRdb, lists in-frame sequences with V and J called but not all clones. Of the missing ones, under half trace to an unresolved V gene in checked studies; the others have no known cause. Clone size and V and J calls were adopted from that table, with D and trimming inferred from the DNA. The sample includes tens of thousands of clones, with roughly 84% observed a single time. 4.5% to 6% of the sample lies in the top ten.

Each collaborating institution followed its own protocols to collect whole blood in K2EDTA tubes. For TCRbeta analysis, collaborators shipped samples as frozen whole blood, isolated PBMCs, or DNA extracted from either of those sample types. Sequenced sample: peripheral blood. This clonotype was sampled from a man aged 80 or over in a cohort sampled during active COVID-19. The rearranged segments are TRBV6-1 and TRBJ2-3; TRBD2 could be the D gene, as 6 bases match. This receptor carries the CDR3 CASSEAREDTQYF. In nucleotides, the sequence is TGTGCCAGCAGTGAAGCACGGGAGGATACGCAGTATTTT.